These T cell receptor beta chains were read from a single sample in a study of human T cells and chemical hapten exposure. TCRdb reanalysed the RACE reads using MiXCR and keeps one entry per CDR3 protein. The sample has roughly 40,000 distinct CDR3 sequences; around 12% are singletons. Sample: whole blood, taken in connection with sensitization to the hapten diphenylcyclopropenone (DPC). The receptors were gathered from a woman aged 25 to 39 with alopecia areata. Some clones in this sample may be carry-over from other donors' samples. Both conserved end residues are part of each CDR3. D genes are given only for firm matches. Clone size is stated in some rows and not others, as once, few, many or a class when expanded.

cdr3_aa: CASSKNGVNTEAFF
cdr3_nt: TGTGCCAGCAGTAAGAACGGGGTGAACACTGAAGCTTTCTTT
clone_size: many
d_call: -
cdr3_length: 14
v_call: TRBV6-1
j_call: TRBJ1-1

cdr3_aa: CSARDLLGYNEQFF
cdr3_nt: TGCAGTGCCCGGGACTTGCTTGGCTACAATGAGCAGTTCTTC
clone_size: few
d_call: -
cdr3_length: 14
v_call: TRBV20-1
j_call: TRBJ2-1

cdr3_aa: CASSQDPHGQETQYF
cdr3_nt: TGTGCCAGCAGCCAAGATCCCCACGGGCAAGAGACCCAGTACTTC
clone_size: many
d_call: -
cdr3_length: 15
v_call: TRBV3-1
j_call: TRBJ2-5

cdr3_aa: CAVGSRPGKKAQYF
cdr3_nt: TGTGCCGTCGGTTCCCGGCCCGGGAAAAAGGCGCAGTATTTT
clone_size: many
d_call: -
cdr3_length: 14
v_call: TRBV12-3/TRBV12-4
j_call: TRBJ2-3

cdr3_aa: CASTLAGGNEQYF
cdr3_nt: TGTGCCAGCACCCTAGCGGGAGGAAACGAGCAGTACTTC
clone_size: many
d_call: TRBD2
cdr3_length: 13
v_call: TRBV11-2
j_call: TRBJ2-7

cdr3_aa: CASKRDRALYEQYF
cdr3_nt: TGCGCCAGCAAGCGGGACAGGGCCCTCTACGAGCAGTACTTC
clone_size: -
d_call: TRBD1
cdr3_length: 14
v_call: TRBV5-1
j_call: TRBJ2-7

cdr3_aa: CASSVDIYNEQFF
cdr3_nt: TGTGCCAGCAGCGTAGACATCTACAATGAGCAGTTCTTC
clone_size: many
d_call: -
cdr3_length: 13
v_call: TRBV9
j_call: TRBJ2-1

cdr3_aa: CAFASGNEQFF
cdr3_nt: TGTGCCTTCGCTAGCGGCAATGAGCAGTTCTTC
clone_size: many
d_call: TRBD2
cdr3_length: 11
v_call: TRBV30
j_call: TRBJ2-1

cdr3_aa: CASSLGAGTGSTGELFF
cdr3_nt: TGTGCCAGCAGCTTAGGGGCCGGGACTGGAAGCACCGGGGAGCTGTTTTTT
clone_size: -
d_call: -
cdr3_length: 17
v_call: TRBV11-2
j_call: TRBJ2-2

cdr3_aa: CASSLLPGLEETDTQYF
cdr3_nt: TGTGCCAGCAGCTTGTTGCCGGGACTAGAGGAGACAGATACGCAGTATTTT
clone_size: many
d_call: TRBD2
cdr3_length: 17
v_call: TRBV5-7
j_call: TRBJ2-3

cdr3_aa: CASSTVAKNIQYF
cdr3_nt: TGTGCCAGCTCAACTGTAGCCAAAAACATTCAGTACTTC
clone_size: -
d_call: -
cdr3_length: 13
v_call: TRBV18
j_call: TRBJ2-4

cdr3_aa: CASSLGPGTYEQYF
cdr3_nt: TGTGCCAGCAGCCTAGGCCCCGGTACCTACGAGCAGTACTTC
clone_size: many
d_call: -
cdr3_length: 14
v_call: TRBV7-2
j_call: TRBJ2-7

cdr3_aa: CASSYSPGRIDTQYF
cdr3_nt: TGTGCCAGCAGTTACTCCCCCGGGAGAATAGATACGCAGTATTTT
clone_size: many
d_call: -
cdr3_length: 15
v_call: TRBV6-5
j_call: TRBJ2-3

cdr3_aa: CASSSHPDSYEQYF
cdr3_nt: TGTGCCAGCAGCTCTCACCCGGACAGCTACGAGCAGTACTTC
clone_size: few
d_call: -
cdr3_length: 14
v_call: TRBV11-1
j_call: TRBJ2-7

cdr3_aa: CATSKAGGLNEQYF
cdr3_nt: TGTGCCACCAGTAAAGCGGGAGGGTTGAACGAGCAGTACTTC
clone_size: few
d_call: TRBD2
cdr3_length: 14
v_call: TRBV24-1
j_call: TRBJ2-7

cdr3_aa: CASSQDRGSFASGANVLTF
cdr3_nt: TGTGCCAGCAGCCAAGACAGGGGAAGTTTTGCGTCGGGGGCCAACGTCCTGACTTTC
clone_size: many
d_call: TRBD1
cdr3_length: 19
v_call: TRBV7-6
j_call: TRBJ2-6

cdr3_aa: CASRRLAGGRGAKNIQYF
cdr3_nt: TGTGCCAGCAGAAGACTAGCGGGAGGGCGCGGCGCCAAAAACATTCAGTACTTC
clone_size: -
d_call: TRBD2
cdr3_length: 18
v_call: TRBV7-3
j_call: TRBJ2-4

cdr3_aa: CASSLAGTGGTEAFF
cdr3_nt: TGTGCCAGCAGCTTAGCTGGGACAGGGGGCACTGAAGCTTTCTTT
clone_size: many
d_call: TRBD1
cdr3_length: 15
v_call: TRBV7-2
j_call: TRBJ1-1

cdr3_aa: CASSLQREVTDTQYF
cdr3_nt: TGTGCCAGCAGCTTGCAGCGGGAGGTTACAGATACGCAGTATTTT
clone_size: many
d_call: TRBD2
cdr3_length: 15
v_call: TRBV5-5
j_call: TRBJ2-3

cdr3_aa: CASSSAGTGASKQYF
cdr3_nt: TGTGCCAGCAGTTCGGCCGGGACAGGGGCCTCGAAGCAGTACTTC
clone_size: many
d_call: TRBD1
cdr3_length: 15
v_call: TRBV28
j_call: TRBJ2-7

cdr3_aa: CASSRTSPRTSGTGELFF
cdr3_nt: TGTGCCAGCAGCCGGACTTCCCCCAGGACTAGTGGTACCGGGGAGCTGTTTTTT
clone_size: few
d_call: TRBD2
cdr3_length: 18
v_call: TRBV4-2
j_call: TRBJ2-2

cdr3_aa: CASSLPGQALTGELFF
cdr3_nt: TGTGCCAGCAGCTTGCCGGGACAGGCCCTCACCGGGGAGCTGTTTTTT
clone_size: many
d_call: TRBD1
cdr3_length: 16
v_call: TRBV7-2
j_call: TRBJ2-2

cdr3_aa: CASSLWGTGDGYTF
cdr3_nt: TGTGCCAGCAGTTTATGGGGGACAGGGGACGGCTACACCTTC
clone_size: -
d_call: TRBD1
cdr3_length: 14
v_call: TRBV28
j_call: TRBJ1-2

cdr3_aa: CASSTGLAPNVDEQFF
cdr3_nt: TGTGCCAGCAGCACAGGACTAGCCCCGAACGTCGATGAGCAGTTCTTC
clone_size: few
d_call: TRBD2
cdr3_length: 16
v_call: TRBV9
j_call: TRBJ2-1

cdr3_aa: CAWASIAGTGTDTQYF
cdr3_nt: TGTGCCTGGGCCTCCATCGCCGGGACTGGCACAGATACGCAGTATTTT
clone_size: -
d_call: -
cdr3_length: 16
v_call: TRBV30
j_call: TRBJ2-3

cdr3_aa: CASGGRAYEQYF
cdr3_nt: TGTGCCAGCGGAGGTCGGGCGTACGAGCAGTACTTC
clone_size: once
d_call: -
cdr3_length: 12
v_call: TRBV11-1
j_call: TRBJ2-7

cdr3_aa: CASSPYELQETQYF
cdr3_nt: TGTGCCAGCAGTCCCTATGAGCTACAAGAGACCCAGTACTTC
clone_size: few
d_call: -
cdr3_length: 14
v_call: TRBV27
j_call: TRBJ2-5

cdr3_aa: CASSRDRGQGYTF
cdr3_nt: TGTGCCAGCAGCCGGGACAGGGGGCAAGGCTACACCTTC
clone_size: -
d_call: TRBD1
cdr3_length: 13
v_call: TRBV7-3
j_call: TRBJ1-2

cdr3_aa: CASSFKPYRRNSTDTQYF
cdr3_nt: TGCGCCAGCAGCTTCAAGCCCTACAGGCGCAATAGCACAGATACGCAGTATTTT
clone_size: many
d_call: -
cdr3_length: 18
v_call: TRBV5-1
j_call: TRBJ2-3

cdr3_aa: CASTPTGYNEQFF
cdr3_nt: TGTGCCAGCACCCCAACGGGTTACAATGAGCAGTTCTTC
clone_size: few
d_call: -
cdr3_length: 13
v_call: TRBV6-2/TRBV6-3
j_call: TRBJ2-1

cdr3_aa: CASSSTDSGTRYGYTF
cdr3_nt: TGTGCCAGCAGCTCCACAGACTCAGGGACCCGATATGGCTACACCTTC
clone_size: many
d_call: -
cdr3_length: 16
v_call: TRBV5-5
j_call: TRBJ1-2

cdr3_aa: CASSERQVEFSPLHF
cdr3_nt: TGTGCCAGCAGTGAGCGGCAGGTCGAATTCTCACCCCTCCACTTT
clone_size: -
d_call: -
cdr3_length: 15
v_call: TRBV2
j_call: TRBJ1-6

cdr3_aa: CASSSPRKTGFTEAFF
cdr3_nt: TGTGCCAGCAGCTCCCCACGAAAAACAGGTTTCACTGAAGCTTTCTTT
clone_size: few
d_call: -
cdr3_length: 16
v_call: TRBV7-8
j_call: TRBJ1-1

cdr3_aa: CASSLGAGELFF
cdr3_nt: TGTGCCAGCAGCTTGGGAGCCGGGGAGCTGTTTTTT
clone_size: many
d_call: -
cdr3_length: 12
v_call: TRBV7-3
j_call: TRBJ2-2

cdr3_aa: CSVSGTWGNEQFF
cdr3_nt: TGCAGCGTTTCCGGGACGTGGGGCAATGAGCAGTTCTTC
clone_size: many
d_call: -
cdr3_length: 13
v_call: TRBV29-1
j_call: TRBJ2-1

cdr3_aa: CASTPPIASGQETQYF
cdr3_nt: TGTGCCAGCACCCCACCTATAGCTAGCGGGCAAGAGACCCAGTACTTC
clone_size: -
d_call: TRBD2
cdr3_length: 16
v_call: TRBV3-1
j_call: TRBJ2-5

cdr3_aa: CASSSYVGRTEAFF
cdr3_nt: TGTGCCAGCAGCTCTTATGTGGGGCGAACTGAAGCTTTCTTT
clone_size: -
d_call: -
cdr3_length: 14
v_call: TRBV5-5
j_call: TRBJ1-1

cdr3_aa: CASKEYPAGEYEQYF
cdr3_nt: TGTGCCAGCAAGGAGTACCCGGCGGGGGAATACGAGCAGTACTTC
clone_size: many
d_call: TRBD2
cdr3_length: 15
v_call: TRBV6-1
j_call: TRBJ2-7

cdr3_aa: CASRSGQGVNQPQHF
cdr3_nt: TGTGCCAGTCGATCGGGACAGGGAGTGAATCAGCCCCAGCATTTT
clone_size: -
d_call: TRBD1
cdr3_length: 15
v_call: TRBV19
j_call: TRBJ1-5

cdr3_aa: CASVGLNEQYF
cdr3_nt: TGTGCCAGCGTGGGGCTAAACGAGCAGTACTTC
clone_size: once
d_call: -
cdr3_length: 11
v_call: TRBV28
j_call: TRBJ2-7

cdr3_aa: CAIGGGLRNQPQHF
cdr3_nt: TGTGCCATCGGGGGGGGCTTAAGGAATCAGCCCCAGCATTTT
clone_size: many
d_call: -
cdr3_length: 14
v_call: TRBV10-3
j_call: TRBJ1-5

cdr3_aa: CASSLLAAGAYNEQFF
cdr3_nt: TGTGCCAGCAGCCTACTCGCCGCGGGAGCCTACAATGAGCAGTTCTTC
clone_size: many
d_call: TRBD2
cdr3_length: 16
v_call: TRBV7-2
j_call: TRBJ2-1

cdr3_aa: CSVVGMNTEAFF
cdr3_nt: TGCAGCGTCGTGGGAATGAACACTGAAGCTTTCTTT
clone_size: -
d_call: -
cdr3_length: 12
v_call: TRBV29-1
j_call: TRBJ1-1

cdr3_aa: CASSAPGDRVIYGYTF
cdr3_nt: TGTGCCAGTAGTGCCCCCGGTGACAGGGTGATCTATGGCTACACCTTC
clone_size: many
d_call: TRBD1
cdr3_length: 16
v_call: TRBV19
j_call: TRBJ1-2

cdr3_aa: CASDPDKSSFTDTQYF
cdr3_nt: TGTGCCAGCGATCCTGACAAGAGTTCCTTCACAGATACGCAGTATTTT
clone_size: few
d_call: -
cdr3_length: 16
v_call: TRBV7-2
j_call: TRBJ2-3

cdr3_aa: CASSQDWYNEQFF
cdr3_nt: TGTGCCAGCAGCCAGGACTGGTACAATGAGCAGTTCTTC
clone_size: many
d_call: -
cdr3_length: 13
v_call: TRBV11-2
j_call: TRBJ2-1

cdr3_aa: CASSTRTGGPETQYF
cdr3_nt: TGTGCCAGCAGCACCCGGACAGGGGGCCCGGAGACCCAGTACTTC
clone_size: many
d_call: TRBD1
cdr3_length: 15
v_call: TRBV11-2
j_call: TRBJ2-5